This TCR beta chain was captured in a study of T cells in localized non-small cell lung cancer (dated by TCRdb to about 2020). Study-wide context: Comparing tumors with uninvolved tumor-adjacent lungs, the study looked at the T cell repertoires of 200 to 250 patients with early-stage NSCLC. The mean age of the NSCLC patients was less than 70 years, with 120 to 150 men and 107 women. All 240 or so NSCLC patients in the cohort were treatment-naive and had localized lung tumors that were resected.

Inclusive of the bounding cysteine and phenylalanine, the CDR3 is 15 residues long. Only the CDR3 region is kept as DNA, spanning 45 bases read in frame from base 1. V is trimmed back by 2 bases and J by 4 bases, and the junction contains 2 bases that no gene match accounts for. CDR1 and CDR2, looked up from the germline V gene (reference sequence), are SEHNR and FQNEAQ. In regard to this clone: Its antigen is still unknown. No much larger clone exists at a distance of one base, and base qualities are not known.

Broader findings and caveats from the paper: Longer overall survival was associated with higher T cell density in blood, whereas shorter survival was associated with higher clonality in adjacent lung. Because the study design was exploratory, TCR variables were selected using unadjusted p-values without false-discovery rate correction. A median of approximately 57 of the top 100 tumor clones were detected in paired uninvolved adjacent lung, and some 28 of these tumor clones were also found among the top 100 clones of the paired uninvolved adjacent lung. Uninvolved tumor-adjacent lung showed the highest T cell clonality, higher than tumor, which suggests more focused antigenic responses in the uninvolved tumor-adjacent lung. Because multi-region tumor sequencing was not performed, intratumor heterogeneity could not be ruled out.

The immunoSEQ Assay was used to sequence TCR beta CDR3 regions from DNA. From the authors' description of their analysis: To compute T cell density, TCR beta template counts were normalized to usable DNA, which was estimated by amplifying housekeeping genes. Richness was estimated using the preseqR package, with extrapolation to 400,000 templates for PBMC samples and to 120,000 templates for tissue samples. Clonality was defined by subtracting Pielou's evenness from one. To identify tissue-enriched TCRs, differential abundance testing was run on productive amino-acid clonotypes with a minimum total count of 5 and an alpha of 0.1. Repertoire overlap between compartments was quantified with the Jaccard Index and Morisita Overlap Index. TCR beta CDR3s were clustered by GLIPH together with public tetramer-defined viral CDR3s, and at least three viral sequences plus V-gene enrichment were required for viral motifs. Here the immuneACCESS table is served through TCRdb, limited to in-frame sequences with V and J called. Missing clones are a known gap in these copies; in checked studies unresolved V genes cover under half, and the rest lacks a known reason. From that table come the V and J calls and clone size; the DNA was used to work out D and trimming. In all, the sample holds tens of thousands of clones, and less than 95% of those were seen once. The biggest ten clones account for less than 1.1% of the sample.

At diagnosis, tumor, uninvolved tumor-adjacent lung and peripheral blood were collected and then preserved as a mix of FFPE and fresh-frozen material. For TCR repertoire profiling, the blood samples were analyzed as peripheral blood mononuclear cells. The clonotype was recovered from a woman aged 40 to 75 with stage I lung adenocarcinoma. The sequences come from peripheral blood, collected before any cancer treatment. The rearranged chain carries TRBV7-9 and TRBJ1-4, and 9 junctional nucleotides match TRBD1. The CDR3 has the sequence CASSLTGGVNEKLFF. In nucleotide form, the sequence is TGTGCCAGCAGCTTAACAGGGGGCGTTAATGAAAAACTGTTTTTT.